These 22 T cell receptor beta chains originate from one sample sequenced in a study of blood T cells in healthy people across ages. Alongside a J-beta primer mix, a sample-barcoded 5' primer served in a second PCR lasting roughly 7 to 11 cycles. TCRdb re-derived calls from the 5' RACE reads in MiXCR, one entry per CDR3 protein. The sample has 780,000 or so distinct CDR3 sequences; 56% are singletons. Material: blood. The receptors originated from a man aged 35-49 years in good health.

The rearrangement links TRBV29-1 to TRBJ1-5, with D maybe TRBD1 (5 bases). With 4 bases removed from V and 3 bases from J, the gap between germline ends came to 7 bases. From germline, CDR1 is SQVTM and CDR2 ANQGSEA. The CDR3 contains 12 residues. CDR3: CSVGGINQPQHF. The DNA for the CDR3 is TGCAGCGTTGGGGGGATCAATCAGCCCCAGCATTTT.

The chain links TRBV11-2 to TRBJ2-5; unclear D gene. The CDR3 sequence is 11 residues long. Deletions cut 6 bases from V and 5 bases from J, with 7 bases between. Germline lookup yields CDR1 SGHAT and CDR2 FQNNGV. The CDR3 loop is CASRLAETQYF. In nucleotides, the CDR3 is TGTGCCAGCAGGCTCGCGGAGACCCAGTACTTC.

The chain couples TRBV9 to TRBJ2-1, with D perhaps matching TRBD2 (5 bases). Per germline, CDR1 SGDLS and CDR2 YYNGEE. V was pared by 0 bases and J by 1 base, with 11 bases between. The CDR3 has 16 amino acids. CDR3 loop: CASSVAPSGSYNEQFF. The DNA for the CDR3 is TGTGCCAGCAGCGTAGCCCCCTCGGGATCCTACAATGAGCAGTTCTTC. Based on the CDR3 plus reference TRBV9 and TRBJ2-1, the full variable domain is DSGVTQTPKHLITATGQRVTLRCSPRSGDLSVYWYQQSLDQGLQFLIQYYNGEERAKGNILERFSAQQFPDLHSELNLSSLELGDSALYFCASSVAPSGSYNEQFFGPGTRLTVL.

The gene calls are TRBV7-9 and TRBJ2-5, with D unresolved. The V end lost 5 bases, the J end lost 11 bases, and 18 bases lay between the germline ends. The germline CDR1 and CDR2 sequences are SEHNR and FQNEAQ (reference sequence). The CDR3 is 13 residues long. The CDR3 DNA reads TGTGCCAGCAGCCTAAGCCCCTTCAATGAGCAGTACTTC. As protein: CASSLSPFNEQYF.

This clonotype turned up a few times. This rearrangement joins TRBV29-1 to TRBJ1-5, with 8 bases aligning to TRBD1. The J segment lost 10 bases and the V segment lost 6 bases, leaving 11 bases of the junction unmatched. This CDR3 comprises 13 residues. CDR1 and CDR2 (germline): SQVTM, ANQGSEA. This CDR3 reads CSVAPGQGGPQHF. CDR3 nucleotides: TGCAGCGTCGCCCCCGGACAGGGAGGACCCCAGCATTTT.

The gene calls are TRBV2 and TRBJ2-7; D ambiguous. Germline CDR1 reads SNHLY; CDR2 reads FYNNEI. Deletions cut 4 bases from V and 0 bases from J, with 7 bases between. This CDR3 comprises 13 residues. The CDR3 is CASSAWSSYEQYF. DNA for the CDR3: TGTGCCAGCAGTGCTTGGAGCTCCTACGAGCAGTACTTC.

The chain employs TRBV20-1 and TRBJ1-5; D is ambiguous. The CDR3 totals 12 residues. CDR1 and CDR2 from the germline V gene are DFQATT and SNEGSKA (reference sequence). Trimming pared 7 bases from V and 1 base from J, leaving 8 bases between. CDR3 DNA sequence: TGCAGTGTTGGACGGAGCAATCAGCCCCAGCATTTT. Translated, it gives CSVGRSNQPQHF.

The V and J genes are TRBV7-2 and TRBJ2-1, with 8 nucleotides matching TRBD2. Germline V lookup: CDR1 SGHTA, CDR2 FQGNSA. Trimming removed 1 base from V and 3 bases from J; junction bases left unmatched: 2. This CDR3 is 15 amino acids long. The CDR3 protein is CASSLDAGGYNEQFF. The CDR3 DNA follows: TGTGCCAGCAGCTTAGACGCGGGAGGCTACAATGAGCAGTTCTTC.

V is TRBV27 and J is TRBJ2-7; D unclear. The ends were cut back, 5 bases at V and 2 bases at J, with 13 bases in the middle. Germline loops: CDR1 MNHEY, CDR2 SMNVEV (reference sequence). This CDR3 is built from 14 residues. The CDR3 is CASSPIQLTYEQYF. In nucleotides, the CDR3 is TGTGCCAGCAGTCCGATACAGCTAACCTACGAGCAGTACTTC.

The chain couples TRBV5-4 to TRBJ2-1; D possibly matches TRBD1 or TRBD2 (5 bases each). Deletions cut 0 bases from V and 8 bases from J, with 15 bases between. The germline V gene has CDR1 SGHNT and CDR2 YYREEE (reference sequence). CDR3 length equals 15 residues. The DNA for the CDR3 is TGTGCCAGCAGCTTGGCGGCGACGAGGGACCATGAGCAGTTCTTC. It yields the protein CASSLAATRDHEQFF.

CDR3 in amino acids: CASSNGASTTNEKLFF. CDR3 DNA sequence: TGTGCCAGCAGCAACGGGGCGAGTACAACTAATGAAAAACTGTTTTTT. The rearrangement links TRBV9 to TRBJ1-4; tentatively, D is TRBD1 (5 bases). The CDR3 consists of 16 residues. The germline V gene encodes CDR1 SGDLS and CDR2 YYNGEE. Trimming stripped 4 bases from V and 0 bases from J, with 13 bases between.

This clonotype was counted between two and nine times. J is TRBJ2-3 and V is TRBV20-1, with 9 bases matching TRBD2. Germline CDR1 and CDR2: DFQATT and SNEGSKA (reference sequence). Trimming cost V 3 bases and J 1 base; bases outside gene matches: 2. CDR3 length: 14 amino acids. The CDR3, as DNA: TGCAGTGCTAGGAGGACTAGCGGCACAGATACGCAGTATTTT. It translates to CSARRTSGTDTQYF.

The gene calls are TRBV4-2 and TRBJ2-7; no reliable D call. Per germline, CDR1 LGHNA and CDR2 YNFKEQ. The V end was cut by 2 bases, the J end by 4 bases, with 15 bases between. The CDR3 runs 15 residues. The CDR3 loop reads CASSQPLADLYEQYF. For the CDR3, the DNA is TGTGCCAGCAGCCAACCACTGGCGGACCTTTACGAGCAGTACTTC.

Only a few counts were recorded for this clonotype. This chain's CDR3 is CASRWSTGELFF. DNA of the CDR3: TGTGCCAGCAGATGGAGCACCGGGGAGCTGTTTTTT. The chain uses TRBV2 and TRBJ2-2, with no clear D. CDR1 SNHLY and CDR2 FYNNEI come from the germline V gene. The length of the CDR3 is 12 residues. Deletions cut 6 bases from V and 4 bases from J, with 6 bases between.

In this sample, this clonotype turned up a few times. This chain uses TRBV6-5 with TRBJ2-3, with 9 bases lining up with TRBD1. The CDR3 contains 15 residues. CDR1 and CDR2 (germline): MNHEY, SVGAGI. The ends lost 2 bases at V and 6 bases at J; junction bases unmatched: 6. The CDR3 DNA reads TGTGCCAGCAGTTACCGGGACAGGGTGTCCGATACGCAGTATTTT. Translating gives CASSYRDRVSDTQYF.

The chain's CDR3 is CASSLERGLGQRTDTQYF. The CDR3 nucleotides read TGTGCCAGCAGCTTGGAAAGGGGTTTGGGACAGCGCACAGATACGCAGTATTTT. The chain is built from TRBV5-6 and TRBJ2-3, with TRBD1 identical over 7 bases. Losses at the gene ends were 0 bases for V and 1 base for J; bases not matched to a gene: 11. CDR3 size: 18 residues. Germline V gene lookup returns CDR1 SGHDT and CDR2 YYEEEE.

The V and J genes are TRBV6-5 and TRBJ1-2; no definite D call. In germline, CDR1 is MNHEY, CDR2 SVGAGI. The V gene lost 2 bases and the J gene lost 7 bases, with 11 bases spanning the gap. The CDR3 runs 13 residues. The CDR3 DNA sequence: TGTGCCAGCAGTTACCAAGTTTCGGGTGGCTACACCTTC. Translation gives CASSYQVSGGYTF.

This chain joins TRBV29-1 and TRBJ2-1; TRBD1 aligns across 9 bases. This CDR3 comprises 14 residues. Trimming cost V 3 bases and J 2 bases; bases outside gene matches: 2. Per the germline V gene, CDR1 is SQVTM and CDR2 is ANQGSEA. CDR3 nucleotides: TGCAGCGTTGAGGACAGGGGAACCTACAATGAGCAGTTCTTC. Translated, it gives CSVEDRGTYNEQFF.

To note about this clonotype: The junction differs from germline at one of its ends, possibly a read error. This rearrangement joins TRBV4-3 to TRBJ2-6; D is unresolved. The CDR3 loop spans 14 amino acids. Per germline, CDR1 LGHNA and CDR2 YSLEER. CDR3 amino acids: CVSSQSSGANVLTF. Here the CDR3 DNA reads TGCGTCAGCAGCCAAAGCTCTGGGGCCAACGTCCTGACTTTC.

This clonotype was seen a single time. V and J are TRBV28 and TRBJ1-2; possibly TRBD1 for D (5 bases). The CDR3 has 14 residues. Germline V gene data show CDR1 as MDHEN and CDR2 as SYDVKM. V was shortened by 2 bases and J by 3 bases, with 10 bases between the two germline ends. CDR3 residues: CASSLGAGHYGYTF. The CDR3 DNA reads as TGTGCCAGCAGTTTAGGCGCAGGGCACTATGGCTACACCTTC.

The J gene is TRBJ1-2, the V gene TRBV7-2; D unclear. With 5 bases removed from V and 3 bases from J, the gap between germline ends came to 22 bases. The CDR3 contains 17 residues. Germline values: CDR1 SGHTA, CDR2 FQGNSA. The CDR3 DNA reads TGTGCCAGCAGCCCCGTTGGGGAGGGAGGAAATGACTATGGCTACACCTTC. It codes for CASSPVGEGGNDYGYTF.

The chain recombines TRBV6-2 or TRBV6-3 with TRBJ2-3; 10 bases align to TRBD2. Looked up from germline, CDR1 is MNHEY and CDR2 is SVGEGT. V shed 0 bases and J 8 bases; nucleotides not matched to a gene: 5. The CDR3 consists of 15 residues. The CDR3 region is CASSYSSGRASTQYF. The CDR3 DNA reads TGTGCCAGCAGTTACTCGAGCGGGAGGGCCAGTACGCAGTATTTT.